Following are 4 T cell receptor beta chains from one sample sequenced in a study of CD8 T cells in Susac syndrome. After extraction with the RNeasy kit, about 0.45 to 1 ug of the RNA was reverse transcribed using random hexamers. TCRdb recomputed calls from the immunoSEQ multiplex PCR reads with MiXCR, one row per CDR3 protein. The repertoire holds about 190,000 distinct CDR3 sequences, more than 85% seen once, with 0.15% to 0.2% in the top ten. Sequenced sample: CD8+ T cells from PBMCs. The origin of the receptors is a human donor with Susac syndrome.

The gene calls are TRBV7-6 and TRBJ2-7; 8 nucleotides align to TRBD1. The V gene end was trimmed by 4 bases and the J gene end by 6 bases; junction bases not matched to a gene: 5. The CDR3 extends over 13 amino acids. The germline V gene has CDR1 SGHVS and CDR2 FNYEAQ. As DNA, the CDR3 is TGTGCCAGCAGCTCGGGACAGGAGGTCGAGCAGTACTTC. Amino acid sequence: CASSSGQEVEQYF.

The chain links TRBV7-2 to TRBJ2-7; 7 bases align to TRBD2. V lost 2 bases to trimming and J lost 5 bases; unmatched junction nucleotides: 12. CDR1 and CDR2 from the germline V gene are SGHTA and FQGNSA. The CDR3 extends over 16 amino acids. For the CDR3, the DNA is TGTGCCAGCAGCTTACCGAGGGAGGGAAACATCCACGAGCAGTACTTC. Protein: CASSLPREGNIHEQYF. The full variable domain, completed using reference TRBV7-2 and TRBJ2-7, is GAGVSQSPSNKVTEKGKDVELRCDPISGHTALYWYRQSLGQGLEFLIYFQGNSAPDKSGLPSDRFSAERTGGSVSTLTIQRTQQEDSAVYLCASSLPREGNIHEQYFGPGTRLTVT.

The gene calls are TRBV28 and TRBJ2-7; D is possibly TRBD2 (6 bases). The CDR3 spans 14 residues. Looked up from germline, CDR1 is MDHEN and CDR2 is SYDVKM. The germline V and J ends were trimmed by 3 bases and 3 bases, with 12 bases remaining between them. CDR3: CASSLEGIGYEQYF. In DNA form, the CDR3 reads TGTGCCAGCAGTTTGGAGGGGATCGGCTACGAGCAGTACTTC.

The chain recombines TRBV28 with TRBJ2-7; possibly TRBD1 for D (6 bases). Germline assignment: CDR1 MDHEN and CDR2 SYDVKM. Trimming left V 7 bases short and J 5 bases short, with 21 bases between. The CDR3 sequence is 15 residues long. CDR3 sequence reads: CASKGQQTGWDEQYF. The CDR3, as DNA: TGTGCCAGCAAGGGCCAACAGACAGGATGGGACGAGCAGTACTTC.